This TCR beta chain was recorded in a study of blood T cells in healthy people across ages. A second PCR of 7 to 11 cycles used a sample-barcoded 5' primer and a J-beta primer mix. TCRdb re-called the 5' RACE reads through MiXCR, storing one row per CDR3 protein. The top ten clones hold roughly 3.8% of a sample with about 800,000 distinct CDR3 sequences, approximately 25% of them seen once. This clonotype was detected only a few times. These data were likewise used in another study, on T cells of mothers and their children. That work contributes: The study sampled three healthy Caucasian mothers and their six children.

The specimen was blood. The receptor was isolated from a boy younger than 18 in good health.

The CDR3 sequence: CSASRTGIYYEQYF. The CDR3 DNA follows: TGCAGTGCTAGTCGGACAGGGATTTACTACGAGCAGTACTTC. The V call is TRBV20-1, the J call TRBJ2-7, with 8 bases lining up with TRBD1. The ends lost 3 bases at V and 3 bases at J; junction bases unmatched: 7. Per germline, CDR1 DFQATT and CDR2 SNEGSKA (reference sequence). This CDR3 is 14 amino acids long.